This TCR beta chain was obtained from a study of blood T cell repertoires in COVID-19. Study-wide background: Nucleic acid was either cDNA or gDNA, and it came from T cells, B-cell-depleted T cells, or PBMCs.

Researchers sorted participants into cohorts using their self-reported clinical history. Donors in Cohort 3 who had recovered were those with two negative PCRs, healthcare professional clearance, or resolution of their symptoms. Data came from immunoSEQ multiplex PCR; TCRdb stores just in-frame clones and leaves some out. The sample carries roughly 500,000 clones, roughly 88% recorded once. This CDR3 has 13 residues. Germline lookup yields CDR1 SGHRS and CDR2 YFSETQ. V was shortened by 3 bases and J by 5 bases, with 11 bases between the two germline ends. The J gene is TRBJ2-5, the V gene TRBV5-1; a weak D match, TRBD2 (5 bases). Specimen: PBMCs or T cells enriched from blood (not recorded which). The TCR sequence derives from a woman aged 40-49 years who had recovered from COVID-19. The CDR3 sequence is CASSSRIAETQYF. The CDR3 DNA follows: TGCGCCAGCAGCTCCCGTATAGCGGAGACCCAGTACTTC.